Shown below are 31 T cell receptor beta chains from a single sample sequenced in a study of glioma-infiltrating T cells after dendritic cell vaccination. The time point was: after dendritic cell vaccination, including at tumor progression/relapse. Clones were read by immunoSEQ multiplex PCR, and TCRdb kept only the in-frame ones, dropping some. Here the sample spans more than 75,000 clones, less than 90% being singletons. Here the sequenced sample was blood, taken after dendritic cell vaccination. The receptors stem from a human donor with glioblastoma.

The gene calls are TRBV5-4 and TRBJ1-1; 7 bases agree with TRBD1. The CDR3 extends over 15 amino acids. The V gene's germline CDR1 is SGHNT and CDR2 YYREEE (reference sequence). V shed 4 bases, J shed 0 bases, and the junction held 6 bases outside the gene matches. CDR3 in amino acids: CASSLPGTVNTEAFF. In DNA form, the CDR3 reads TGTGCCAGCAGCCTTCCCGGGACAGTGAACACTGAAGCTTTCTTT.

This clone showed up just once. V usage is TRBV7-6 and J usage is TRBJ2-5, with 10 positions matching TRBD2. The CDR3 has 14 residues. V shed 7 bases and J 5 bases; nucleotides not matched to a gene: 7. The germline CDR1 and CDR2 sequences are SGHVS and FNYEAQ. CDR3 DNA sequence: TGTGCCAGCACATCTAGCGGGGGAGGGGAGACCCAGTACTTC. Encoded protein: CASTSSGGGETQYF.

The rearrangement joins TRBV27 to TRBJ2-5; D unresolved. Germline values: CDR1 MNHEY, CDR2 SMNVEV (reference sequence). The length of the CDR3 is 15 residues. With 2 bases removed from V and 4 bases from J, the gap between germline ends came to 14 bases. CDR3 nucleotides: TGTGCCAGCAGTTTAACCCCCACGCCGGGAGAGACCCAGTACTTC. Translation gives CASSLTPTPGETQYF.

V and J are TRBV19 and TRBJ1-1; a weak D match, TRBD1 (6 bases). V lost 3 bases and J 3 bases, leaving 11 bases between the germline ends. CDR3 length: 14 amino acids. Germline CDR1 LNHDA, CDR2 SQIVND (reference sequence). The CDR3 sequence: CASSINRADTEAFF. The DNA of the CDR3 is TGTGCCAGTAGTATTAACAGGGCGGACACTGAAGCTTTCTTT.

CDR3 region: CASSFTRTSPSTTYTQYF. The CDR3 DNA reads as TGTGCCAGCAGCTTCACCCGGACTAGCCCAAGCACAACCTATACGCAGTATTTT. The J gene is TRBJ2-3, the V gene TRBV7-8, with TRBD2 identical over 8 bases. The ends lost 3 bases at V and 7 bases at J; junction bases unmatched: 18. CDR3 length: 18 amino acids. CDR1 SGHVS and CDR2 FQNEAQ come from the germline V gene.

This chain links TRBV2 with TRBJ2-1; weak D call: TRBD1 (7 bases). The V gene lost 7 bases and the J gene lost 6 bases, with 22 bases spanning the gap. Looked up from germline, CDR1 is SNHLY and CDR2 is FYNNEI. The CDR3 consists of 16 residues. The CDR3 region is CASTTQGGLYFNEQFF. Written as DNA, the CDR3 is TGTGCCAGCACCACCCAGGGGGGACTCTACTTCAATGAGCAGTTCTTC.

This chain links TRBV4-2 with TRBJ1-3; no firm D call. Germline V gene sequence: CDR1 LGHNA, CDR2 YNFKEQ. The V and J ends lost 1 base and 0 bases respectively, with 10 bases between them. The CDR3 is 16 amino acids. CDR3: CASSQVGEHSGNTIYF. CDR3 bases: TGTGCCAGCAGCCAAGTCGGGGAGCACTCTGGAAACACCATATATTTT.

The table lists this clone with a count of one. The rearrangement links TRBV27 to TRBJ1-1; D remains ambiguous. Trimming pared 0 bases from V and 5 bases from J, leaving 7 bases between. Germline V gives CDR1 MNHEY, CDR2 SMNVEV (reference sequence). The CDR3 consists of 13 residues. The CDR3 is CASSLSSLTEAFF. CDR3 nucleotide sequence: TGTGCCAGCAGTTTATCGTCATTGACTGAAGCTTTCTTT.

The chain combines TRBV4-1 with TRBJ2-2; D gene ambiguous. CDR3 size: 14 residues. V was pared by 3 bases and J by 4 bases, with 9 bases between. Germline lookup yields CDR1 MGHRA and CDR2 YSYEKL. CDR3: CASSQASGTGELFF. The CDR3 bases are TGCGCCAGCAGCCAGGCATCGGGCACCGGGGAGCTGTTTTTT.

This clone has only a few counts. The rearrangement joins TRBV18 to TRBJ1-2; TRBD1 agrees at 10 bases. Germline lookup yields CDR1 KGHSH and CDR2 LQKENI. Germline trimming cut 5 bases from V and 3 bases from J; bases unmatched to any gene: 3. The CDR3 is made up of 14 amino acids. The CDR3 DNA reads as TGTGCCAGCTCAGGTGGACAGGGGGACTATGGCTACACCTTC. Translating gives CASSGGQGDYGYTF.

The genes are TRBV30 and TRBJ1-4, with D maybe TRBD1 (6 bases). Germline loops: CDR1 GTSNPN, CDR2 SVGIG (reference sequence). The CDR3 sequence is 14 residues long. Trimming stripped 0 bases from V and 2 bases from J, with 7 bases between. CDR3 loop: CAWSVTGTNEKLFF. DNA of the CDR3: TGTGCCTGGAGTGTAACAGGGACTAATGAAAAACTGTTTTTT.

The chain carries TRBV15 and TRBJ1-1; TRBD1 matches at 8 bases. CDR3 size: 15 residues. The J segment lost 1 base and the V segment lost 5 bases, leaving 6 bases of the junction unmatched. Germline V lookup: CDR1 LNHNV, CDR2 YYDKDF (reference sequence). The CDR3 loop is CATSVMTGENTEAFF. CDR3 nucleotides: TGTGCCACCAGCGTGATGACAGGGGAGAACACTGAAGCTTTCTTT.

The chain recombines TRBV5-1 with TRBJ1-1; D is possibly TRBD1 (5 bases). Trimming pared 3 bases from V and 5 bases from J, leaving 17 bases between. This CDR3 region has 15 residues. The germline gives CDR1 SGHRS, CDR2 YFSETQ. CDR3 sequence: CASSWDRQGGTEAFF. The CDR3 region has the DNA TGCGCCAGCAGCTGGGATCGGCAGGGTGGGACTGAAGCTTTCTTT.

The J gene is TRBJ1-2, the V gene TRBV30; 8 bases agree with TRBD1. V dropped 5 bases and J dropped 2; count of bases not matched to a gene: 10. Germline V lookup: CDR1 GTSNPN, CDR2 SVGIG (reference sequence). The CDR3 sequence is 15 residues long. DNA for the CDR3: TGTGCCTGGCGTAAGACAGGGGCCGGGAACTATGGCTACACCTTC. Amino acids: CAWRKTGAGNYGYTF.

The V gene is TRBV19, the J gene TRBJ1-1; D call uncertain. Germline values: CDR1 LNHDA, CDR2 SQIVND (reference sequence). V lost 8 bases and J 1 base, leaving 11 bases between the germline ends. The CDR3 runs 13 residues. The CDR3 loop reads CASQFSGNTEAFF. The CDR3 DNA is TGTGCCAGTCAATTTTCAGGGAACACTGAAGCTTTCTTT.

This chain uses TRBV10-3 with TRBJ2-5; 10 nucleotides agree with TRBD2. Germline V gene data show CDR1 as ENHRY and CDR2 as SYGVKD. CDR3 length: 15 residues. V lost 8 bases to trimming and J lost 1 base; unmatched junction nucleotides: 7. The CDR3 DNA reads as TGTGCCATCGCTACTAGCGGGGTATTCCAAGAGACCCAGTACTTC. Translation: CAIATSGVFQETQYF.

The chain carries TRBV2 and TRBJ2-7, with 9 bases that match TRBD2. There are 15 residues in the CDR3. Germline-derived CDR1 and CDR2 are SNHLY and FYNNEI. After removal of 4 bases from V and 2 bases from J, the junction contained 6 bases not matched to a gene. The chain's CDR3 is CASSANSGGPYEQYF. CDR3 DNA: TGTGCCAGCAGTGCAAATAGCGGGGGACCCTACGAGCAGTACTTC.

The sample holds one count of this clone. This rearrangement joins TRBV4-3 to TRBJ1-3; D unclear. The germline V and J ends were trimmed by 5 bases and 8 bases, with 13 bases remaining between them. This CDR3 has 13 residues. Germline lookup yields CDR1 LGHNA and CDR2 YSLEER. The CDR3 protein is CASSATGVDTIYF. The CDR3, as DNA: TGCGCCAGCAGCGCCACCGGGGTTGACACCATATATTTT.

The chain is built from TRBV6-6 and TRBJ1-1; TRBD1 might be the D (6 bases). V was clipped by 5 bases and J by 6 bases, with 22 bases between them. Germline V lookup: CDR1 MNHNY, CDR2 SVGAGI (reference sequence). The CDR3 is 16 residues long. The CDR3 here is CASSQYMQGKAAEAFF. Written as DNA, the CDR3 is TGTGCCAGCAGTCAATATATGCAGGGGAAAGCCGCTGAAGCTTTCTTT.

V is TRBV15 and J is TRBJ1-4, with TRBD1 matching 8 bases. Germline V CDR1 and CDR2: LNHNV, YYDKDF (reference sequence). V was clipped by 5 bases and J by 2 bases; unmatched bases: 4. CDR3 length: 15 residues. CDR3 amino acids: CATSRRTGTNEKLFF. The DNA of the CDR3 is TGTGCCACCAGCCGACGGACAGGGACTAATGAAAAACTGTTTTTT.

This clone has a single count. The V call is TRBV2, the J call TRBJ2-3; 9 bases fit TRBD2. Germline V gene lookup returns CDR1 SNHLY and CDR2 FYNNEI. This CDR3 is built from 15 residues. V lost 4 bases, J lost 3 bases, and 5 bases stayed unmatched. The CDR3 protein is CASSVLAGRTDTQYF. CDR3 coding DNA: TGTGCCAGCAGTGTTCTAGCGGGGCGTACAGATACGCAGTATTTT.

V usage is TRBV13 and J usage is TRBJ2-5; possibly TRBD1 for D (6 bases). CDR1 is PRHDT, CDR2 FYEKMQ, per germline (reference sequence). The V end lost 4 bases, the J end lost 4 bases, and 13 bases lay between the germline ends. This CDR3 spans 14 amino acids. CDR3 region: CASSYRVYGETQYF. The CDR3 DNA is TGTGCCAGCAGCTACAGGGTATATGGAGAGACCCAGTACTTC.

This chain connects TRBV5-4 to TRBJ2-1; 7 bases agree with TRBD2. Germline CDR1 SGHNT, CDR2 YYREEE (reference sequence). V trimming: 4 bases; J trimming: 5 bases; junction bases outside the gene matches: 9. The CDR3 is 15 residues long. The CDR3 here is CASSPPRDYHNEQFF. The CDR3 nucleotides are TGTGCCAGCAGCCCCCCCCGGGACTACCACAATGAGCAGTTCTTC.

This clone appeared a few times. This chain connects TRBV2 to TRBJ1-4; D unresolved. V was cut by 0 bases and J by 7 bases, with 12 bases left in between. This CDR3 has 15 residues. Germline loops: CDR1 SNHLY, CDR2 FYNNEI. This CDR3 is CASSEALRGGEKLFF. The CDR3 bases are TGTGCCAGCAGTGAAGCGCTTAGAGGCGGTGAAAAACTGTTTTTT.

The rearrangement uses TRBV7-3 and TRBJ2-3, with 12 bases that match TRBD2. The V and J ends lost 5 bases and 3 bases, in that order; junction bases with no gene match: 6. CDR3 length: 16 amino acids. The V gene's germline CDR1 is SGHTA and CDR2 FQGTGA. CDR3 bases: TGTGCCAGCAGCCCCGGACTAGCGGGGCGAACAGATACGCAGTATTTT. This gives the protein CASSPGLAGRTDTQYF.

The chain couples TRBV5-6 to TRBJ2-1; the D is unclear. The ends were cut back, 0 bases at V and 3 bases at J, with 13 bases in the middle. This CDR3 spans 16 amino acids. Germline lookup yields CDR1 SGHDT and CDR2 YYEEEE. The CDR3 DNA reads TGTGCCAGCAGCTTGGGGGCAAACCACTTCTACAATGAGCAGTTCTTC. This gives the protein CASSLGANHFYNEQFF.

This clone was seen a single time. This chain links TRBV18 with TRBJ2-1, with D possibly TRBD2 on 7 matching bases. The V end lost 2 bases, the J end lost 4 bases, and 18 bases lay between the germline ends. CDR1 KGHSH and CDR2 LQKENI come from the germline V gene. The CDR3 consists of 17 residues. The CDR3 loop is CASSPAGATTPYNEQFF. CDR3 coding DNA: TGTGCCAGCTCACCAGCGGGGGCAACTACCCCATACAATGAGCAGTTCTTC.

This chain uses TRBV13 with TRBJ2-2; 9 bases line up with TRBD1. V trimming: 5 bases; J trimming: 4 bases; junction bases outside the gene matches: 5. This CDR3 is 15 amino acids long. CDR1 is PRHDT, CDR2 FYEKMQ, per germline (reference sequence). This CDR3 is CASSPQGAVTGELFF. In nucleotides, the CDR3 is TGTGCCAGCAGCCCACAGGGGGCCGTCACCGGGGAGCTGTTTTTT.

This chain connects TRBV9 to TRBJ1-6, with D perhaps TRBD1 (5 bases). The CDR3 covers 14 residues. Germline assignment: CDR1 SGDLS and CDR2 YYNGEE. V lost 0 bases, J lost 7 bases, and 8 bases lay in between. CDR3 in amino acids: CASSVGQNNSPLHF. CDR3 nucleotide sequence: TGTGCCAGCAGCGTAGGACAGAACAATTCACCCCTCCACTTT.

V usage is TRBV7-6 and J usage is TRBJ2-4; a possible D gene is TRBD1 (5 bases). Germline CDR1 SGHVS, CDR2 FNYEAQ. This CDR3 region has 14 residues. V lost 2 bases and J lost 10, with 15 bases in between. In DNA form, the CDR3 reads TGTGCCAGCAGCTTAACAGGCCCCCAGGGTATTCAGTACTTC. As protein: CASSLTGPQGIQYF.

A few counts support this clone. CDR3 in amino acids: CASSYSGGFVDAEAFF. The CDR3 DNA reads as TGTGCCAGCAGTTACTCGGGAGGGTTCGTGGACGCTGAAGCTTTCTTT. The J gene is TRBJ1-1, the V gene TRBV6-5; no clear D. The V and J ends lost 0 bases and 6 bases respectively, with 17 bases between them. Germline V gene lookup returns CDR1 MNHEY and CDR2 SVGAGI. This CDR3 spans 16 amino acids.